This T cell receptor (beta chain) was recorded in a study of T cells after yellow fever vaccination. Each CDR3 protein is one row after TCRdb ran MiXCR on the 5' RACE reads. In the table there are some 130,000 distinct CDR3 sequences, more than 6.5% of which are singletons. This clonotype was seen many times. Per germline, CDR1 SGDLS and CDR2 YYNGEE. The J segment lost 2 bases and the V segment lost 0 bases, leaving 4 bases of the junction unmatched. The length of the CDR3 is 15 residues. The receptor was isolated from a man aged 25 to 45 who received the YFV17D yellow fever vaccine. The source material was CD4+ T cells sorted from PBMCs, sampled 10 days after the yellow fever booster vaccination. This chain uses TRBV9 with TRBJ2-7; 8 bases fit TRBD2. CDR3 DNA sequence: TGTGCCAGCAGCGTAGATCCGGGAGGGACCTACGAGCAGTACTTC. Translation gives CASSVDPGGTYEQYF. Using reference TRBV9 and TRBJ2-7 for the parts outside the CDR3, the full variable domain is DSGVTQTPKHLITATGQRVTLRCSPRSGDLSVYWYQQSLDQGLQFLIQYYNGEERAKGNILERFSAQQFPDLHSELNLSSLELGDSALYFCASSVDPGGTYEQYFGPGTRLTVT.